This T cell receptor beta chain is from a study of OX40 agonist ivuxolimab in advanced cancers. The CDR3 extends over 15 amino acids. The V and J ends lost 7 bases and 7 bases, in that order; junction bases with no gene match: 15. Per the germline V gene, CDR1 is MDHEN and CDR2 is SYDVKM. Profiling relied on immunoSEQ multiplex PCR, and the TCRdb table lists in-frame clones only, not all of them. The sample yields over 85,000 clones, 85% to 95% seen once. Anyone with autoimmune disease history or systemic immunosuppression was excluded. The specimen was CD4+ or CD8+ T cells sorted from blood, collected in a trial of the OX40 agonist ivuxolimab. The genes are TRBV28 and TRBJ2-7; TRBD2 aligns across 8 bases. The sequence was collected from an adult with an advanced solid tumor such as melanoma, head and neck, liver or kidney cancer. The CDR3 nucleotides read TGTGCCAGCAAAGACCCTCCCGGGACTAGGGGAGAGCAGTACTTC. Protein product: CASKDPPGTRGEQYF.